What follows is one TCR beta chain and its context. This record belongs to a study of long-term antiretroviral therapy in people with HIV. Study-wide context: The 2015 recommendation for immediate ART came about a decade after the earliest samples.

Germline lookup yields CDR1 SGHTA and CDR2 FQGNSA. The CDR3 length is 15 residues. The V end was cut by 1 base, the J end by 8 bases, with 14 bases between. The libraries were made with immunoSEQ v3.0 at survey level. Here immunoSEQ multiplex PCR was the method, and the copy in TCRdb shows in-frame clones only, minus some. The sample lists more than 25,000 clones, roughly 80% occurring once. The gene calls are TRBV7-2 and TRBJ1-4, with D perhaps matching TRBD1 (5 bases). The TCR comes from a man between 40 and 49 years old with HIV. The source material was unsorted PBMCs, sampled 3 years after starting antiretroviral therapy. CDR3 in amino acids: CASSLVGQLGEKLFF. In DNA, the CDR3 is TGTGCCAGCAGCTTAGTGGGGCAGCTGGGGGAAAAACTGTTTTTT.